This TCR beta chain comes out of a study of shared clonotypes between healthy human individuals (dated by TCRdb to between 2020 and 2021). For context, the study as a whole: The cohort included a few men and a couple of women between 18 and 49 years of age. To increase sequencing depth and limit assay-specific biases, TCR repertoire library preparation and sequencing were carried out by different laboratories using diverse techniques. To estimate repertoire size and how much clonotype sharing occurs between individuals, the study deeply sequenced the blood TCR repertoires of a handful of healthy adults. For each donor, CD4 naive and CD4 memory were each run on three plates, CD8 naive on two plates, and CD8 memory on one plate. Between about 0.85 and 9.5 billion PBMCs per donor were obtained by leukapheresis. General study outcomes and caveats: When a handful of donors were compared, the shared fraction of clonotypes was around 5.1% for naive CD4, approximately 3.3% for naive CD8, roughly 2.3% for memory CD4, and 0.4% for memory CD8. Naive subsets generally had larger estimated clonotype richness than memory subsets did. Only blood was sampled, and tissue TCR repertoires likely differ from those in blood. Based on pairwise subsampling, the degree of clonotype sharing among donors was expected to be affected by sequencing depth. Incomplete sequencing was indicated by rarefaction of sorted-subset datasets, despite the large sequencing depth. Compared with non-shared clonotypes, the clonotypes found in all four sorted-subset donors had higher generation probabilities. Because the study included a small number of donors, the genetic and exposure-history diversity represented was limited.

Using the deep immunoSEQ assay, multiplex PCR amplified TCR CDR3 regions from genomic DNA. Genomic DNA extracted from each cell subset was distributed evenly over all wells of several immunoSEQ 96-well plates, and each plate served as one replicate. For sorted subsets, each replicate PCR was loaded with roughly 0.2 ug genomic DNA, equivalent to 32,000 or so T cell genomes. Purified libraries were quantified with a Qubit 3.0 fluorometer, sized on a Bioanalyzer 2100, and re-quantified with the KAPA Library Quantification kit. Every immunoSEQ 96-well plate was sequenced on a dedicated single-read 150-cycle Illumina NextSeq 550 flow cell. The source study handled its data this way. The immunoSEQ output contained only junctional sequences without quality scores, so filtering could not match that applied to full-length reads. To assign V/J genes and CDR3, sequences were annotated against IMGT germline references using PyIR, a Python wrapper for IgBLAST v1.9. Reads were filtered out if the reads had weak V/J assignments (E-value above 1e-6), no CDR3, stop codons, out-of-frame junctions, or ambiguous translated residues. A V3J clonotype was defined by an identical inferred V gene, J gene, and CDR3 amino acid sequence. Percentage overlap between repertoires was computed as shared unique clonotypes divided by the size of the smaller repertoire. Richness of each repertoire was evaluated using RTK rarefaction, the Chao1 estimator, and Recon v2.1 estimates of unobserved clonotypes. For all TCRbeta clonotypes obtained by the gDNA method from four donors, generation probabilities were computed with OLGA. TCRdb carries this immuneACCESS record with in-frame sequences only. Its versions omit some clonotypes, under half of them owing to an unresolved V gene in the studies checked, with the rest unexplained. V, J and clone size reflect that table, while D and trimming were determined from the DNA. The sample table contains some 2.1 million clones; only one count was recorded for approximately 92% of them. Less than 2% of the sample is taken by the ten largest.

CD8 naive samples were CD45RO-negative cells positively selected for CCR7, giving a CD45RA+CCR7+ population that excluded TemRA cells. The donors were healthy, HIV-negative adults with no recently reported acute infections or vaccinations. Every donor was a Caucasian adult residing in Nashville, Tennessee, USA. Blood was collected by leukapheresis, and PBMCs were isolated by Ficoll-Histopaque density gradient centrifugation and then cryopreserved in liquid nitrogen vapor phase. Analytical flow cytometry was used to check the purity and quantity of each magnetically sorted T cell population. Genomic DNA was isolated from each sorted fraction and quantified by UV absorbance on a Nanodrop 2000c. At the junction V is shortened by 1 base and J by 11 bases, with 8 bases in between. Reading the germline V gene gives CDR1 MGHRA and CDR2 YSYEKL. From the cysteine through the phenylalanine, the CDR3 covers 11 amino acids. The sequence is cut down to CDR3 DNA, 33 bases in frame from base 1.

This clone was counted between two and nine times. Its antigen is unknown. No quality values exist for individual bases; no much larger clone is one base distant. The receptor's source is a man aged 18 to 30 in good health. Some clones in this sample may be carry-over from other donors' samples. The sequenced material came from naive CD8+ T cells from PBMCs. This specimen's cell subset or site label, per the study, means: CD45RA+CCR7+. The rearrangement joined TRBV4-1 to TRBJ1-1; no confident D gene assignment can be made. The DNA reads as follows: TGCGCCAGCAGCCAAGTTGGATTGGCTTTCTTT. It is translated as CASSQVGLAFF.